This T cell receptor (beta chain) was obtained from a study of shared clonotypes between healthy human individuals. Study background: Per donor, three plates held CD4 naive cells, three held CD4 memory, two held CD8 naive and one held CD8 memory.

TCRdb's table, derived via immunoSEQ multiplex PCR, lists solely in-frame clones and lacks some. Of about 2,100,000 clones listed, about 93% are singletons. CDR3 length: 13 amino acids. The V end was cut by 8 bases, the J end by 3 bases, with 13 bases between. Looked up from germline, CDR1 is LNHDA and CDR2 is SQIVND (reference sequence). Terminally differentiated effector memory CD45RA+ cells were excluded from the naive CD8 cells, which were CD45RO-negative and positively selected for CCR7. Donors comprised healthy HIV-negative adults lacking recent acute infections or vaccinations. Study-level points and caveats: Sampling used blood alone; tissue repertoires probably differ. Against clonotypes common to all four donors, non-shared ones had lower generation probabilities.

In its sample, this clone was seen a few times. Its antigen is undetermined. The chain carries TRBV19 and TRBJ1-1, with D tentatively TRBD1 (5 bases). The clonotype originates from a man between 18 and 35 years old in good health. Some clones in this sample may be carry-over from other donors' samples. Specimen: naive CD8+ T cells from PBMCs. This CDR3 is CASFVKGHTEAFF. DNA for the CDR3: TGTGCCAGTTTTGTGAAGGGGCACACTGAAGCTTTCTTT.